Presented here are 29 T cell receptor beta chains from one specimen sequenced in a study of cytomegalovirus exposure and HLA in healthy donors. This PCR relied on a set of 60 Vbeta primers and 13 Jbeta primers. Clones were sequenced by immunoSEQ multiplex PCR, and TCRdb holds only the in-frame ones, with some missing. The sample holds 80,000 to 100,000 clones; 73% are singletons and the top ten take roughly 3.5%. Material for sequencing was PBMCs. The receptors here all came from a man aged 40-50 years in good health and CMV-seronegative.

The chain employs TRBV27 and TRBJ2-7, with 7 bases fitting TRBD1. Unmatched junction bases numbered 9, after V lost 5 bases and J lost 8 bases. This CDR3 region has 13 residues. Germline loops: CDR1 MNHEY, CDR2 SMNVEV (reference sequence). The CDR3, as DNA: TGTGCCAGCAGTCAGGGGGTCGGAAATAAGCAGTACTTC. The encoded protein is CASSQGVGNKQYF.

The chain links TRBV5-4 to TRBJ1-2, with a weak D call TRBD1 (5 bases). The CDR3 contains 12 residues. Per the germline V gene, CDR1 is SGHNT and CDR2 is YYREEE (reference sequence). V dropped 3 bases and J dropped 7 bases, with 10 bases sitting between them. The CDR3 region has the DNA TGTGCCAGCAGCTCGGGGCGGGGTGGCTACACCTTC. It is translated as CASSSGRGGYTF.

This chain links TRBV7-8 with TRBJ2-3, with TRBD1 as a possible D gene (5 bases). The CDR3 spans 16 residues. Germline V gene sequence: CDR1 SGHVS, CDR2 FQNEAQ. Trimming took off 4 bases at V and 2 bases at J, with 16 bases between the two ends. The CDR3: CASSSSRHRPTDTQYF. For the CDR3, the DNA is TGTGCCAGCAGCTCCAGTCGGCACAGGCCCACAGATACGCAGTATTTT.

J is TRBJ1-1 and V is TRBV7-2, with 9 nucleotides matching TRBD1. Germline V gene sequence: CDR1 SGHTA, CDR2 FQGNSA. This CDR3 spans 16 amino acids. After removal of 4 bases from V and 4 bases from J, the junction contained 10 bases not matched to a gene. The CDR3, as DNA: TGTGCCAGCAGCTACCTGGCCCCGACAGGGGGCACTGAAGCTTTCTTT. Translated: CASSYLAPTGGTEAFF.

V is TRBV7-8 and J is TRBJ1-2; a weak D match, TRBD1 (6 bases). The CDR3 length is 15 residues. Trimming took 0 bases from V and 4 from J, leaving 12 bases between them. In germline, CDR1 is SGHVS, CDR2 FQNEAQ. CDR3 sequence reads: CASSLALGTIYGYTF. The CDR3 region has the DNA TGTGCCAGCAGCTTAGCGCTCGGGACAATCTATGGCTACACCTTC. The whole variable domain, filled in from reference TRBV7-8 and TRBJ1-2, reads GAGVSQSPRYKVAKRGQDVALRCDPISGHVSLFWYQQALGQGPEFLTYFQNEAQLDKSGLPSDRFFAERPEGSVSTLKIQRTQQEDSAVYLCASSLALGTIYGYTFGSGTRLTVV.

The chain uses TRBV5-1 and TRBJ1-2; 9 bases fit TRBD1. V shed 2 bases, J shed 4 bases, and the junction held 3 bases outside the gene matches. CDR3 length: 14 amino acids. Germline CDR1 is SGHRS and CDR2 is YFSETQ. Here the CDR3 reads CASSLTGGSYGYTF. CDR3 nucleotide sequence: TGCGCCAGCAGCTTAACAGGGGGCTCCTATGGCTACACCTTC.

This chain connects TRBV6-5 to TRBJ1-5; maybe TRBD1 (5 bases). The germline CDR1 and CDR2 sequences are MNHEY and SVGAGI. The CDR3 spans 13 residues. The V and J ends lost 4 bases and 4 bases respectively, with 8 bases between them. CDR3: CASSSRVNQPQHF. The CDR3 region has the DNA TGTGCCAGCAGTTCCAGGGTTAATCAGCCCCAGCATTTT.

The V and J genes are TRBV29-1 and TRBJ2-1; TRBD2 aligns across 9 bases. Germline CDR1 SQVTM, CDR2 ANQGSEA. V shed 0 bases and J 0 bases; nucleotides not matched to a gene: 3. The CDR3 contains 16 residues. CDR3 loop: CSVEDRRGGSYNEQFF. CDR3 nucleotide sequence: TGCAGCGTTGAAGACCGGCGGGGGGGCTCCTACAATGAGCAGTTCTTC.

V and J are TRBV5-6 and TRBJ2-5; possibly TRBD2 for D (6 bases). The CDR3 length is 13 residues. Trimming cost V 3 bases and J 3 bases, with 9 bases left between them. The V gene's germline CDR1 is SGHDT and CDR2 YYEEEE. The chain's CDR3 is CASSSRGKETQYF. Here the CDR3 DNA reads TGTGCCAGCAGCTCCCGGGGGAAAGAGACCCAGTACTTC.

A remark on this clone: This sample also contains other DNA sequences that code for the same CDR3. The rearrangement links TRBV7-6 to TRBJ2-3; 10 bases map to TRBD2. Germline CDR1 and CDR2: SGHVS and FNYEAQ. V dropped 5 bases and J dropped 1; count of bases not matched to a gene: 3. The CDR3 has 15 residues. The CDR3 DNA is TGTGCCAGCAGCGTGCTAGCGGGGGGCACAGATACGCAGTATTTT. It yields the protein CASSVLAGGTDTQYF.

This sequence joins TRBV11-2 and TRBJ1-5, with D hard to call. Germline CDR1 is SGHAT and CDR2 is FQNNGV. The length of the CDR3 is 14 residues. With 4 bases removed from V and 3 bases from J, the gap between germline ends came to 10 bases. Written as DNA, the CDR3 is TGTGCCAGCAGCTCTGACATTTCCAATCAGCCCCAGCATTTT. Amino acids: CASSSDISNQPQHF.

This chain links TRBV6-5 with TRBJ2-2, with TRBD1 as a possible D gene (6 bases). The germline CDR1 and CDR2 sequences are MNHEY and SVGAGI. The CDR3 extends over 14 amino acids. V shed 7 bases and J shed 7 bases, with 16 bases lying between them. In DNA form, the CDR3 reads TGTGCCAGCACTGTACAGGGTGAAGGCGGGGAGCTGTTTTTT. Translation: CASTVQGEGGELFF.

The V gene is TRBV6-5, the J gene TRBJ1-3; tentative D call: TRBD1 (6 bases). The V gene lost 9 bases and the J gene lost 14 bases, with 17 bases spanning the gap. The CDR3 covers 11 residues. Germline CDR1 MNHEY, CDR2 SVGAGI. CDR3 region: CASLLGQRVYF. The CDR3 coding sequence is TGTGCCAGTTTGTTGGGACAACGCGTATATTTT.

V gene TRBV28 combines with J gene TRBJ2-7; 8 nucleotides align to TRBD1. Germline V gene sequence: CDR1 MDHEN, CDR2 SYDVKM. V gave up 5 bases and J gave up 5 bases; unmatched junction bases: 8. This CDR3 region has 14 residues. The chain's CDR3 is CASSPRQGWNEQYF. In DNA form, the CDR3 reads TGTGCCAGCAGTCCCAGACAGGGGTGGAACGAGCAGTACTTC.

The V gene is TRBV2, the J gene TRBJ2-3, with 8 bases matching TRBD2. The germline CDR1 and CDR2 sequences are SNHLY and FYNNEI. V dropped 7 bases and J dropped 3; count of bases not matched to a gene: 15. The CDR3 loop spans 17 amino acids. CDR3 in amino acids: CASTRGRPGALTDTQYF. In DNA form, the CDR3 reads TGTGCCAGCACGCGCGGGAGGCCCGGGGCGTTGACAGATACGCAGTATTTT.

This chain links TRBV5-4 with TRBJ2-7; TRBD2 matches at 9 bases. The CDR3 spans 15 residues. V lost 4 bases to trimming and J lost 0 bases; unmatched junction nucleotides: 5. The V gene's germline CDR1 is SGHNT and CDR2 YYREEE (reference sequence). CDR3 sequence reads: CASSMGLALSYEQYF. CDR3 bases: TGTGCCAGCAGCATGGGACTAGCTCTCTCCTACGAGCAGTACTTC.

The chain couples TRBV11-1 to TRBJ1-1, with TRBD1 matching 9 bases. J lost 3 bases, V lost 4 bases, and 6 bases had no gene match. CDR3 length: 15 residues. Germline assignment: CDR1 SGHAT and CDR2 FQDESV (reference sequence). CDR3 DNA sequence: TGTGCCAGCAGCTCCGGGACAGGGTTCGACACTGAAGCTTTCTTT. It encodes CASSSGTGFDTEAFF. Based on the CDR3 plus reference TRBV11-1 and TRBJ1-1, the full variable domain is EAEVAQSPRYKITEKSQAVAFWCDPISGHATLYWYRQILGQGPELLVQFQDESVVDDSQLPKDRFSAERLKGVDSTLKIQPAELGDSAMYLCASSSGTGFDTEAFFGQGTRLTVV.

The chain joins TRBV6-6 to TRBJ1-1; D is undetermined. The CDR3 is 13 residues long. Deletions cut 7 bases from V and 1 base from J, with 10 bases between. The germline CDR1 and CDR2 sequences are MNHNY and SVGAGI (reference sequence). CDR3 nucleotides: TGTGCCAGCACGTGGGGAGGGAACACTGAAGCTTTCTTT. Protein product: CASTWGGNTEAFF.

Written as DNA, the CDR3 is TGTGCCAGCAGTTTGGCCAGGGTGGAAAAACTGTTTTTT. Translation gives CASSLARVEKLFF. The rearrangement links TRBV27 to TRBJ1-4; D is perhaps TRBD1 (5 bases). The V end lost 3 bases, the J end lost 8 bases, and 10 bases lay between the germline ends. CDR3 length equals 13 residues. Germline CDR1 reads MNHEY; CDR2 reads SMNVEV (reference sequence).

The rearrangement joins TRBV15 to TRBJ2-7; D is unresolved. Germline CDR1 reads LNHNV; CDR2 reads YYDKDF (reference sequence). With 5 bases removed from V and 2 bases from J, the gap between germline ends came to 10 bases. CDR3 length: 13 residues. CDR3 residues: CATSQNVAYEQYF. The DNA for the CDR3 is TGTGCCACCAGCCAAAATGTAGCCTACGAGCAGTACTTC.

This clone was counted between two and nine times. The chain employs TRBV15 and TRBJ2-3; the match to TRBD2 covers 12 bases. The germline gives CDR1 LNHNV, CDR2 YYDKDF (reference sequence). The CDR3 runs to 17 residues. Trimming took 3 bases from V and 5 from J; bases not matched to a gene: 9. The CDR3 bases are TGTGCCACCAGCAGTTCCCGTAGACTAGCGGGGGTAGATACGCAGTATTTT. As protein: CATSSSRRLAGVDTQYF.

This sequence joins TRBV7-6 and TRBJ2-5, with a possible D match to TRBD1 (6 bases). The CDR3 is 14 amino acids. Trimming took off 6 bases at V and 2 bases at J, with 13 bases between the two ends. In germline, CDR1 is SGHVS, CDR2 FNYEAQ. The CDR3 reads CASRRRGPQETQYF. The CDR3 DNA reads TGTGCCAGCAGACGCAGGGGTCCTCAAGAGACCCAGTACTTC.

The genes are TRBV2 and TRBJ1-1; the D gene is possibly TRBD1 (5 bases). The V gene lost 6 bases and the J gene lost 1 base, with 15 bases spanning the gap. CDR1 and CDR2 (germline): SNHLY, FYNNEI. There are 15 residues in the CDR3. The CDR3 DNA sequence: TGTGCCAGCAGGCGGTGGGCCCAGGGGAACACTGAAGCTTTCTTT. Translated: CASRRWAQGNTEAFF.

This clone was counted ten times or more. J is TRBJ2-1 and V is TRBV5-4, with 7 bases matching TRBD2. The CDR3 is made up of 13 amino acids. CDR1 and CDR2 from the germline V gene are SGHNT and YYREEE (reference sequence). The ends lost 4 bases at V and 3 bases at J; junction bases unmatched: 1. In DNA form, the CDR3 reads TGTGCCAGCAGCCGGGGGGACTACAATGAGCAGTTCTTC. Translating it yields CASSRGDYNEQFF.

The chain couples TRBV7-9 to TRBJ2-7; D gene uncertain. This CDR3 has 14 amino acids. Germline CDR1 reads SEHNR; CDR2 reads FQNEAQ (reference sequence). Trimming stripped 5 bases from V and 3 bases from J, with 14 bases between. The CDR3 region has the DNA TGTGCCAGCAGCAAGAGATCAGAGGACTACGAGCAGTACTTC. Translation: CASSKRSEDYEQYF.

This rearrangement joins TRBV2 to TRBJ2-7; 9 bases are a match to TRBD2. Germline CDR1 reads SNHLY; CDR2 reads FYNNEI. V shed 7 bases, J shed 5 bases, and the junction held 6 bases outside the gene matches. The CDR3 is 13 residues long. The CDR3 DNA is TGTGCCAGCAAGGCGGGGGGGCTAAACGAGCAGTACTTC. The encoded protein is CASKAGGLNEQYF. The whole variable domain, filled in from reference TRBV2 and TRBJ2-7, reads EPEVTQTPSHQVTQMGQEVILRCVPISNHLYFYWYRQILGQKVEFLVSFYNNEISEKSEIFDDQFSVERPDGSNFTLKIRSTKLEDSAMYFCASKAGGLNEQYFGPGTRLTVT.

This chain connects TRBV7-6 to TRBJ2-1; TRBD2 matches at 12 bases. V trimming: 2 bases; J trimming: 11 bases; junction bases outside the gene matches: 4. Germline CDR1 and CDR2: SGHVS and FNYEAQ. The CDR3 totals 14 residues. This chain's CDR3 is CASSLTSGGSKQFF. The CDR3 DNA follows: TGTGCCAGCAGCTTAACTAGCGGGGGGTCGAAGCAGTTCTTC.

This clone has only one observation. The chain is built from TRBV5-4 and TRBJ2-5; tentative D call: TRBD1 (6 bases). Germline CDR1 SGHNT, CDR2 YYREEE (reference sequence). CDR3 length: 15 residues. V shed 1 base and J shed 4 bases, with 14 bases lying between them. This CDR3 is CASSLQNRAGETQYF. DNA of the CDR3: TGTGCCAGCAGCTTGCAAAACAGGGCTGGAGAGACCCAGTACTTC.

This clone was observed a handful of times. V is TRBV27 and J is TRBJ2-7; D may be TRBD1 (5 bases). The V and J ends lost 4 bases and 4 bases respectively, with 11 bases between them. Germline V gene lookup returns CDR1 MNHEY and CDR2 SMNVEV (reference sequence). The CDR3 runs 13 residues. The CDR3, as DNA: TGTGCCAGCAGTTCTTTGACAGCGTACGAGCAGTACTTC. It translates to CASSSLTAYEQYF.